This TCR beta chain was identified in a study of T cell responses to AZD1222 COVID-19 vaccine. Points on this clone: The antigen remains undetermined.

This CDR3 is 15 amino acids long. Germline lookup yields CDR1 SNHLY and CDR2 FYNNEI. Trimming removed 8 bases from V and 3 bases from J; junction bases left unmatched: 8. Data came from immunoSEQ multiplex PCR; TCRdb stores just in-frame clones and leaves some out. Here the sample spans some 200,000 clones, 80% to 90% being singletons. Study-wide results and limits: Baseline seropositivity characterized only a handful of AZD1222 recipients. Donors skewed white British and female; clonal diversity was possibly underestimated.

The clonotype originates from an adult in good health. The chain joins TRBV2 to TRBJ2-1, with 9 bases identical to TRBD2. The sample was peripheral blood, taken on day 0 of AZD1222 vaccination. The CDR3 reads CASGGTSSGYNEQFF. As DNA, the CDR3 is TGTGCCAGCGGAGGGACTAGCAGCGGCTACAATGAGCAGTTCTTC.